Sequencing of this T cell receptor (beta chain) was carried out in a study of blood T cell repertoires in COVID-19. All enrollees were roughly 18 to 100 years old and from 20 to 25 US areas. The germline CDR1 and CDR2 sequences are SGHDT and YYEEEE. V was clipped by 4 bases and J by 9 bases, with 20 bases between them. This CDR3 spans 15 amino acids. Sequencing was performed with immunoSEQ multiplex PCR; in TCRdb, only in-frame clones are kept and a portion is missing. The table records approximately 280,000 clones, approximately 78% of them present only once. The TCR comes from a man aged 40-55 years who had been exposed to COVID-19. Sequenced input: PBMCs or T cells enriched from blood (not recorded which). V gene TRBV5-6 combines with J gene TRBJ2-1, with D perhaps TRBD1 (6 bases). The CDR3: CASSPRGFSRGEQFF. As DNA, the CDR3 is TGTGCCAGCAGCCCTAGGGGGTTTTCAAGGGGTGAGCAGTTCTTC.